Listed below are T cell receptor beta chains from one sample, sequenced in a study of Ad26.COV2.S vaccination and SARS-CoV-2 variants. Produced via immunoSEQ multiplex PCR; TCRdb's table is partial and in-frame only. The sample shows approximately 460,000 clones, 89% of them seen only once. This sample comprised peripheral blood, obtained in a trial of Ad26.COV2.S vaccine versus placebo. These receptors all stem from a person between 18 and 59 years old who received the Ad26.COV2.S COVID-19 vaccine or a placebo. Each CDR3 is given with its conserved first and last residue. Fields, in order: D gene, J gene, V gene, clone size, CDR3 protein, CDR3 DNA. A D gene is named only where the DNA matches it firmly. Not all rows give a size; the values are once, few, many and, for expanded clones, a class.

TRBD2 | TRBJ2-7 | TRBV7-2 | . | CASSLSSSGPLDEQYF | TGTGCCAGCAGCTTGTCCTCTAGCGGACCCCTGGATGAGCAGTACTTC
. | TRBJ2-3 | TRBV3-1/TRBV3-2 | . | CASSRGAPGDTQYF | TGTGCCAGCAGCCGGGGGGCTCCAGGGGATACGCAGTATTTT
. | TRBJ1-6 | TRBV30 | . | CAWKGALLSSYNSPLHF | TGTGCCTGGAAAGGGGCCCTTCTGAGCTCCTATAATTCACCCCTCCACTTT
. | TRBJ2-1 | TRBV5-1 | . | CASRAVLYYNEQFF | TGCGCCAGCAGGGCAGTCCTTTACTACAATGAGCAGTTCTTC
TRBD1 | TRBJ1-5 | TRBV6-5 | . | CASRPGTEYQPQHF | TGTGCCAGCAGGCCCGGGACAGAATATCAGCCCCAGCATTTT
. | TRBJ1-1 | TRBV12-3/TRBV12-4 | . | CASSEQGPEAFF | TGTGCCAGCAGTGAACAGGGCCCTGAAGCTTTCTTT
TRBD1 | TRBJ1-5 | TRBV28 | . | CASSSGDRVGQPQHF | TGTGCCAGCAGTTCGGGGGACAGGGTAGGTCAGCCCCAGCATTTT
. | TRBJ2-5 | TRBV4-2 | . | CASSQEGGATRETQYF | TGTGCCAGCAGCCAAGAAGGGGGGGCCACCCGAGAGACCCAGTACTTC
. | TRBJ2-7 | TRBV28 | . | CASSLIVGVTLWDEQYF | TGTGCCAGCAGTTTAATTGTAGGGGTAACTTTATGGGACGAGCAGTACTTC
. | TRBJ1-3 | TRBV12-3/TRBV12-4 | . | CASSRPVRNTIYF | TGTGCCAGCAGCCGCCCAGTACGAAACACCATATATTTT
TRBD2 | TRBJ2-7 | TRBV10-3 | few | CAITLGEGSYEQYF | TGTGCCATCACCCTAGGGGAGGGCTCCTACGAGCAGTACTTC
. | TRBJ1-1 | TRBV7-9 | . | CASRKVVNTEAFF | TGTGCCAGCAGGAAGGTTGTCAACACTGAAGCTTTCTTT
. | TRBJ2-3 | TRBV2 | . | CASSDKTGDTQYF | TGTGCCAGCAGTGATAAGACGGGGGATACGCAGTATTTT
. | TRBJ1-2 | TRBV6-5 | . | CASSYGQGGYGYTF | TGTGCCAGCAGTTACGGGCAGGGAGGTTATGGCTACACCTTC
. | TRBJ2-1 | TRBV9 | . | CASSVAGTIYNEQFF | TGTGCCAGCAGCGTAGCGGGGACAATTTACAATGAGCAGTTCTTC
. | TRBJ2-1 | TRBV11-2 | . | CASSTHQGRALINEQFF | TGTGCCAGCAGCACACATCAGGGAAGGGCGTTGATAAATGAGCAGTTCTTC
TRBD1 | TRBJ2-7 | TRBV5-5 | . | CASKVTGGSEQYF | TGTGCCAGCAAGGTGACAGGGGGAAGCGAGCAGTACTTC
TRBD1 | TRBJ2-5 | TRBV6-2/TRBV6-3 | once | CASSQGAWETQYF | TGTGCCAGCAGTCAGGGGGCGTGGGAGACCCAGTACTTC
TRBD1 | TRBJ2-1 | TRBV24-1 | . | CATKPTGAAEQFF | TGTGCCACCAAGCCTACAGGGGCGGCTGAGCAGTTCTTC
. | TRBJ2-1 | TRBV25-1 | . | CASNNINEQFF | TGTGCCAGCAACAACATCAATGAGCAGTTCTTC
. | TRBJ2-3 | TRBV24-1 | . | CATSSADTQYF | TGTGCCACCAGTTCCGCAGATACGCAGTATTTT
. | TRBJ1-1 | TRBV18 | . | CASSPQENTEAFF | TGTGCCAGCTCACCCCAGGAGAACACTGAAGCTTTCTTT
. | TRBJ2-3 | TRBV10-3 | . | CAIRMGGSTDTQYF | TGTGCCATCAGGATGGGGGGAAGCACAGATACGCAGTATTTT
TRBD1 | TRBJ1-2 | TRBV9 | . | CASSVEPSDRPYGYTF | TGTGCCAGCAGCGTAGAGCCCTCGGACAGGCCCTATGGCTACACCTTC
. | TRBJ2-7 | TRBV6-2/TRBV6-3 | . | CASSYSMGVPSYEQYF | TGTGCCAGCAGTTACTCGATGGGGGTCCCCTCCTACGAGCAGTACTTC
. | TRBJ1-2 | TRBV7-2 | . | CASSLPRRGAGYTF | TGTGCCAGCAGCTTACCCCGGAGAGGAGCTGGCTACACCTTC
. | TRBJ2-7 | TRBV4-3 | medium-sized | CASSQDRDNSYEQYF | TGCGCCAGCAGCCAAGATAGGGACAATTCCTACGAGCAGTACTTC
TRBD2 | TRBJ2-1 | TRBV3-1/TRBV3-2 | once | CATARSSGRANEQFF | TGTGCCACGGCACGTTCTAGCGGGAGGGCCAATGAGCAGTTCTTC
. | TRBJ1-4 | TRBV7-9 | . | CASSLGGNEKLFF | TGTGCCAGCAGCTTAGGAGGGAATGAAAAACTGTTTTTT
. | TRBJ1-4 | TRBV6-1 | . | CASSELLGGAGEKLFF | TGTGCCAGCAGTGAATTGTTGGGGGGCGCGGGTGAAAAACTGTTTTTT
. | TRBJ2-5 | TRBV9 | . | CASSVEAGREETQYF | TGTGCCAGCAGCGTAGAGGCAGGAAGGGAGGAGACCCAGTACTTC
. | TRBJ1-6 | TRBV28 | few | CASLRGSYNSPLHF | TGTGCCAGCCTCAGGGGCTCCTATAATTCACCCCTCCACTTT
. | TRBJ1-2 | TRBV9 | once | CASSVDRGTGGYGYTF | TGTGCCAGCAGCGTAGATAGGGGAACCGGCGGCTATGGCTACACCTTC
TRBD1 | TRBJ1-2 | TRBV6-5 | . | CASSYLAGGDGYTF | TGTGCCAGCAGTTACTTGGCAGGGGGGGATGGCTACACCTTC
TRBD1 | TRBJ1-4 | TRBV6-5 | . | CASTDRGLPNEKLFF | TGTGCCAGCACGGACAGGGGGTTACCTAATGAAAAACTGTTTTTT
. | TRBJ2-7 | TRBV27 | . | CASRQDPADEQYF | TGTGCCAGCAGACAGGACCCGGCGGACGAGCAGTACTTC
. | TRBJ1-4 | TRBV25-1 | . | CASSESGLTNEKLFF | TGTGCCAGCAGTGAGTCAGGGTTAACTAATGAAAAACTGTTTTTT
. | TRBJ1-4 | TRBV21-1 | . | CASRSGGNEKLFF | TGTGCCAGCAGATCCGGGGGTAATGAAAAACTGTTTTTT
TRBD1 | TRBJ2-1 | TRBV25-1 | . | CASSDPTGGAYNEQFF | TGTGCCAGCAGTGACCCGACAGGGGGCGCTTACAATGAGCAGTTCTTC
. | TRBJ1-2 | TRBV19 | . | CASSIDGRKANYGYTF | TGTGCCAGTAGTATAGATGGACGGAAAGCTAACTATGGCTACACCTTC
. | TRBJ1-5 | TRBV2 | . | CASTPLGLVGNQPQHF | TGTGCCAGCACCCCCCTGGGGCTAGTTGGTAATCAGCCCCAGCATTTT
TRBD2 | TRBJ2-5 | TRBV7-2 | . | CASSLAGSGETQYF | TGTGCCAGCAGCTTAGCGGGTAGCGGGGAGACCCAGTACTTC
TRBD1 | TRBJ2-2 | TRBV27 | . | CASSLTGGRLKGGELFF | TGTGCCAGCAGTTTGACAGGGGGTCGCTTAAAGGGCGGGGAGCTGTTTTTT
. | TRBJ1-1 | TRBV5-1 | . | CASSLAQGRFWAPNTEAFF | TGCGCCAGCAGCTTGGCTCAGGGGCGATTTTGGGCACCTAACACTGAAGCTTTCTTT
. | TRBJ2-7 | TRBV28 | . | CASSLARITYEQYF | TGTGCCAGCAGTTTAGCCAGGATTACCTACGAGCAGTACTTC
TRBD1 | TRBJ1-1 | TRBV27 | few | CASSLSHRQGKNTEAFF | TGTGCCAGCAGTTTATCCCACAGACAGGGGAAGAACACTGAAGCTTTCTTT